These T cell receptor beta chains were read from a single sample in a study of regulatory T cells in long-lasting Graves disease. A single record per CDR3 protein comes from TCRdb applying MiXCR to the multiplex PCR reads. There are under 450,000 distinct CDR3 sequences in the sample; about 12% occur only once, and under 20% lies in the top ten. The data also belong to a second study, concerning T cells in Graves' hyperthyroidism and ophthalmopathy.

The input for sequencing was peripheral blood mononuclear cells (PBMCs), taken at new diagnosis, from a patient treated with antithyroid drugs. All receptors derive from a young woman with Graves disease. Both conserved end residues are trimmed from each CDR3. Each record gives: V gene, clone size, CDR3 protein. Clone size is not always given. Where it is, it says once, few, many or a class for expanded clones.

V gene: TRBV2
clone size: many
CDR3 protein: ASSNRDQPQH

V gene: TRBV20-1
clone size: .
CDR3 protein: SALRGEQF

V gene: TRBV27
clone size: many
CDR3 protein: ASTQGQGRSYNEQF

V gene: TRBV12-3/TRBV12-4
clone size: many
CDR3 protein: ASSSLGGTNQETQY

V gene: TRBV7-9
clone size: many
CDR3 protein: ASSPWSGGNQPQH

V gene: TRBV5-1
clone size: many
CDR3 protein: ASSLTSLFSSYNEQF

V gene: TRBV7-9
clone size: .
CDR3 protein: ASSLVRSGYNEQF

V gene: TRBV11-1
clone size: many
CDR3 protein: ASSRGRGQTQY

V gene: TRBV11-2
clone size: many
CDR3 protein: ASSQDYRDGTEAF

V gene: TRBV5-1
clone size: .
CDR3 protein: ASSRGWGVQF

V gene: TRBV15
clone size: once
CDR3 protein: ATSRDNGMVWNTEAF

V gene: TRBV28
clone size: many
CDR3 protein: ASSSGWGLSNSPLH

V gene: TRBV3-1
clone size: many
CDR3 protein: ASSQAFDRAGGYT

V gene: TRBV28
clone size: few
CDR3 protein: ASVFRPGKISNQPQH

V gene: TRBV12-3/TRBV12-4
clone size: many
CDR3 protein: ASSFGGHSYNEQF

V gene: TRBV28
clone size: many
CDR3 protein: ASSLARNVQY

V gene: TRBV4-2
clone size: many
CDR3 protein: ASSQDPAGGPSPQY

V gene: TRBV4-3
clone size: many
CDR3 protein: ASSQELALGTDTQY

V gene: TRBV7-2
clone size: many
CDR3 protein: ASSLLLAGVYEQY